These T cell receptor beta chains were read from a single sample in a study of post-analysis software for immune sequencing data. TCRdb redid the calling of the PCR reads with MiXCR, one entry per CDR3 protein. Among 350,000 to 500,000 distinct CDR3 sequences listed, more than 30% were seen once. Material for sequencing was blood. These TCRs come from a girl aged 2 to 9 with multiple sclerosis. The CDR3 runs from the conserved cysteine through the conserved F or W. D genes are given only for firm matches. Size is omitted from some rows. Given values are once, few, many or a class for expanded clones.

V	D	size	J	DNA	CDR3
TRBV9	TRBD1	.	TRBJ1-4	TGTGCCAGCAGCGCAAACACAGGGGGAGGGAATGAAAAACTGTTTTTT	CASSANTGGGNEKLFF
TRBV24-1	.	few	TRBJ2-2	TGTGCCACCAGTGATTTCCCTCCTCGTCGGACCGCGAACACCGGGGAGCTGTTTTTT	CATSDFPPRRTANTGELFF
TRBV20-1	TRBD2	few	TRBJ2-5	TGCAGTCCCCGACGAGGAGGGACTAGCGGGGGTCGGGAGACCCAGTACTTC	CSPRRGGTSGGRETQYF
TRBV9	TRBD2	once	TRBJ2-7	TGTACCAGCAGCGTGGTCGACGCGGGGGCCTACGAGCAGTACTTC	CTSSVVDAGAYEQYF
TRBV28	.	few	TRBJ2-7	TGTGCCAGCAGTTTAATAGGGGCCTACGAGCAGTACTTC	CASSLIGAYEQYF
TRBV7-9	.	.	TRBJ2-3	TGTGTCAGCAGCTTACGGCAGGATCCCACAGATACGCAGTATTTT	CVSSLRQDPTDTQYF
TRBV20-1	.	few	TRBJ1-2	TGCAGTGCTAGCTTGGACAGTGCAGGCTACACCTTC	CSASLDSAGYTF
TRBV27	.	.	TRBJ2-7	TGTGCCAGCAGTAGGGGGACGCTGCCCTCCTACGAGCAGTACTTC	CASSRGTLPSYEQYF
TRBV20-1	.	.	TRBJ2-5	TGCAGTGCTCACTGGACTGAAGAAGAGACCCAGTACTTC	CSAHWTEEETQYF
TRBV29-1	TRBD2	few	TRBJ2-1	TGCAGCGTTGAAGATCGCGGGGGGTCCTACAATGAGCAGTTCTTC	CSVEDRGGSYNEQFF
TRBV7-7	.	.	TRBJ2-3	TGTGCCAGCAGCCCTGTCCGGGGATCAGATACGCAGTATTTT	CASSPVRGSDTQYF
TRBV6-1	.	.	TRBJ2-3	TGTGCCAGCAGTTTTGACGGTTACACCACAGATACGCAGTATTTT	CASSFDGYTTDTQYF
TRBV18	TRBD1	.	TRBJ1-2	TGTGCCAGCTCACCCCGGGACAGCTCCTATGGCTACACCTTC	CASSPRDSSYGYTF
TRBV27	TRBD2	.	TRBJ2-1	TGTGCCAGCAGTTTTAGCGGGAGGGCCCTCGATGAGCAGTTCTTC	CASSFSGRALDEQFF
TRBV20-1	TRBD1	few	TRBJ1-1	TGCAGTGCTACCGGACAGGGTCGCAGGGCTTTCTTT	CSATGQGRRAFF
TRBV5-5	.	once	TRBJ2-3	TGTGCCAGCAGCTTGGAGTGGGGCGGTACGCAGTATTTT	CASSLEWGGTQYF
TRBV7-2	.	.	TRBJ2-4	TGTGCCAGCAGCTCCCAAAGAAACATTCAGTACTTC	CASSSQRNIQYF
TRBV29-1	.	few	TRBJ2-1	TGCAGCGTTGGCGGGACTTGGGGGTTTGTTGAGCAGTTCTTC	CSVGGTWGFVEQFF
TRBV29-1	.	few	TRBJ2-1	TGCAGCGTTGAATCAGGCTCTCGCTCCTACAATGAGCAGTTCTTC	CSVESGSRSYNEQFF
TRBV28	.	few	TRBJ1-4	TGTGCCACCCGGCGCCACAGCCTTAATGAAAAACTGTTTTTT	CATRRHSLNEKLFF
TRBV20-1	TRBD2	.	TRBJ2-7	TGCAGTGCGGGGAGACGGACTAGACCTTACGAGCAGTACTTC	CSAGRRTRPYEQYF
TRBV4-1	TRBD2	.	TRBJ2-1	TGCGCCAGCAGCCAGACCCAACTAGCGGGGGTATTCAATGAGCAGTTCTTC	CASSQTQLAGVFNEQFF
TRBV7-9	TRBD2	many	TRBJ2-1	TGTGCCAGCAGCCCGACCCGACTAGCGGGCCTAAGGTATGAGCAGTTCTTC	CASSPTRLAGLRYEQFF
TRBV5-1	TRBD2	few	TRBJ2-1	TGCGCCAGCAGCCCAACTAGCGGGAGCCCAGGCAATGAGCAGTTCTTC	CASSPTSGSPGNEQFF
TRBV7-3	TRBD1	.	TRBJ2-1	TGTGCCAGCAGCTTGGACAGGCTTAATCCGAGGGGGTCCTACAATGAGCAGTTCTTC	CASSLDRLNPRGSYNEQFF
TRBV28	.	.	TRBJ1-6	TGTGCCAGCGGATACATGACAGAGGGTAATTCACCCCTCCACTTT	CASGYMTEGNSPLHF
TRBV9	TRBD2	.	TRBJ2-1	TGTGCCAGCAGCGTTGCACTAGCGGGGCTCGGGGAGCAGTTCTTT	CASSVALAGLGEQFF
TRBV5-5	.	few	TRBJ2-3	TGTGCCAGCAGCTTTCTAGCGCCTCAACCCCCAGATACGCAGTATTTT	CASSFLAPQPPDTQYF
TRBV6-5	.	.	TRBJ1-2	TGTGCCAGCAGTTACTCGCGGGCCCCCGCTAACTATGGCTACACCTTC	CASSYSRAPANYGYTF
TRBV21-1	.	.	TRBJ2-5	TGTGCCATCGCCGGTGGGGGAGAGACCCAGTACTTC	CAIAGGGETQYF
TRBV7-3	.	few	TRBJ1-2	TGTGCCAGCAGCCGCCGGGCCCAGACCATCTATGGCTACACCTTC	CASSRRAQTIYGYTF
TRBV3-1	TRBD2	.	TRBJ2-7	TGTGCCAGCAGCCAAGATACAGCGGGGGCCTACGAGCAGTACTTC	CASSQDTAGAYEQYF
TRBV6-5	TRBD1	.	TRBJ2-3	TGTGCCAGCAGTTACTCACAGGGGAGCACAGATACGCAGTATTTT	CASSYSQGSTDTQYF
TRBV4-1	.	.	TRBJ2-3	TGCGCCAGCAGCCAAGTAAGGACGACGGGTGATACGCAGTATTTT	CASSQVRTTGDTQYF
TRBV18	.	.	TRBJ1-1	TGTGCCAGCTCACCACTAGGGTACACTGAAGCTTTCTTT	CASSPLGYTEAFF
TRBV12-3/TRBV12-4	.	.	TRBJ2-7	TGTGCCAGCAGTTTGCAAGGGATCGAGCAGTACTTC	CASSLQGIEQYF